These T cell receptor beta chains were read from a single sample in a study of beta chain features in type 1 diabetes. Data came from immunoSEQ multiplex PCR; TCRdb stores just in-frame clones and leaves some out. The table records 220,000 or so clones, approximately 70% of them present only once. The sample comprised naive CD4+ T cells from blood. Every receptor here comes from a young man in good health. Each CDR3 is given with its conserved first and last residue. Each record gives: CDR3 protein, CDR3 DNA, D gene, J gene, CDR3 length, V gene, clone size. A D gene is named only where the DNA matches it firmly. Clone size is shown for a subset of rows, as once, few, many or a class of expanded clone.

CDR3 protein: CASSVGGSAAPTSTDTQYF; CDR3 DNA: TGTGCCAGCAGCGTAGGGGGTAGCGCGGCCCCAACTAGCACAGATACGCAGTATTTT; D gene: .; J gene: TRBJ2-3; CDR3 length: 19; V gene: TRBV9; clone size: .
CDR3 protein: CASSLDLTSGREQYF; CDR3 DNA: TGTGCCAGCAGCTTAGATCTTACTAGCGGGAGAGAGCAGTACTTC; D gene: TRBD2; J gene: TRBJ2-7; CDR3 length: 15; V gene: TRBV11-2; clone size: .
CDR3 protein: CASSPRTGAFITEAFF; CDR3 DNA: TGTGCCAGCAGCCCCCGGACAGGGGCCTTCATCACGGAAGCTTTCTTT; D gene: TRBD1; J gene: TRBJ1-1; CDR3 length: 16; V gene: TRBV14; clone size: .
CDR3 protein: CASSPHPGGSNQPQHF; CDR3 DNA: TGTGCCAGCAGTCCCCACCCAGGGGGGAGCAATCAGCCCCAGCATTTT; D gene: TRBD1; J gene: TRBJ1-5; CDR3 length: 16; V gene: TRBV28; clone size: .
CDR3 protein: CASSETSGILGEQFF; CDR3 DNA: TGTGCCAGCAGTGAAACTAGCGGGATCTTAGGTGAGCAGTTCTTC; D gene: TRBD2; J gene: TRBJ2-1; CDR3 length: 15; V gene: TRBV25-1; clone size: .
CDR3 protein: CASSSPDRGEETQYF; CDR3 DNA: TGTGCCAGTAGTAGCCCCGACAGGGGCGAAGAGACCCAGTACTTC; D gene: TRBD1; J gene: TRBJ2-5; CDR3 length: 15; V gene: TRBV19; clone size: .
CDR3 protein: CATETGGKTDTQYF; CDR3 DNA: TGTGCCACCGAGACCGGGGGAAAAACAGATACGCAGTATTTT; D gene: .; J gene: TRBJ2-3; CDR3 length: 14; V gene: TRBV7-2; clone size: .
CDR3 protein: CASYKTYNEQFF; CDR3 DNA: TGTGCCAGCTACAAGACCTACAATGAGCAGTTCTTC; D gene: .; J gene: TRBJ2-1; CDR3 length: 12; V gene: TRBV2; clone size: .
CDR3 protein: CASSQDVWGTEAFF; CDR3 DNA: TGTGCCAGCAGCCAAGACGTCTGGGGAACTGAAGCTTTCTTT; D gene: .; J gene: TRBJ1-1; CDR3 length: 14; V gene: TRBV4-2; clone size: few
CDR3 protein: CAWSWGSGELFF; CDR3 DNA: TGTGCCTGGAGCTGGGGGTCCGGGGAGCTGTTTTTT; D gene: .; J gene: TRBJ2-2; CDR3 length: 12; V gene: TRBV30; clone size: .
CDR3 protein: CSVETQQRGEAFF; CDR3 DNA: TGCAGCGTTGAGACCCAACAGCGGGGTGAAGCTTTCTTT; D gene: .; J gene: TRBJ1-1; CDR3 length: 13; V gene: TRBV29-1; clone size: few
CDR3 protein: CASSSRGAETQYF; CDR3 DNA: TGTGCCAGCAGCTCCCGGGGCGCCGAGACCCAGTACTTC; D gene: .; J gene: TRBJ2-5; CDR3 length: 13; V gene: TRBV7-9; clone size: .
CDR3 protein: CAWSVHSGRAYEQYF; CDR3 DNA: TGTGCCTGGAGTGTTCACAGCGGGAGGGCCTACGAGCAGTACTTC; D gene: TRBD2; J gene: TRBJ2-7; CDR3 length: 15; V gene: TRBV30; clone size: .
CDR3 protein: CSVGDPNTGELFF; CDR3 DNA: TGCAGCGTTGGGGACCCTAACACCGGGGAGCTGTTTTTT; D gene: .; J gene: TRBJ2-2; CDR3 length: 13; V gene: TRBV29-1; clone size: .
CDR3 protein: CASSQQGHHQETQYF; CDR3 DNA: TGCGCCAGCAGTCAGCAGGGACACCACCAAGAGACCCAGTACTTC; D gene: .; J gene: TRBJ2-5; CDR3 length: 15; V gene: TRBV5-1; clone size: .
CDR3 protein: CASSFSSGRINEQFF; CDR3 DNA: TGTGCCAGCAGCTTTTCCAGCGGGAGAATCAATGAGCAGTTCTTC; D gene: TRBD2; J gene: TRBJ2-1; CDR3 length: 15; V gene: TRBV7-9; clone size: .